This T cell receptor beta chain was captured in a study of T-cell memory formation after mild COVID-19. V dropped 6 bases and J dropped 2 bases, with 10 bases sitting between them. This CDR3 spans 13 amino acids. 5'RACE primed at constant segments yielded TCR alpha and TCR beta cDNA libraries bearing sample barcodes and UMIs. TCRdb processed the 5' RACE reads anew with MiXCR; each CDR3 protein has one entry. This table holds around 390,000 distinct CDR3 sequences, around a sixth found once. This chain links TRBV12-3 or TRBV12-4 with TRBJ2-5; no reliable D call. The sequence derives from a man aged 18 to 29 who had mild COVID-19 (a few samples of this study predate the infection). Cell type and time point are not known. The specimen sequenced was PBMCs or a T cell subset sorted from them (not recorded which). CDR3 region: CASRRQVQETQYF. The CDR3 nucleotides are TGTGCCAGCAGGCGTCAAGTTCAAGAGACCCAGTACTTC.